This T cell receptor beta chain was retrieved from a study of shared T cell receptors in the human thymus. Here immunoSEQ multiplex PCR was the method, and the copy in TCRdb shows in-frame clones only, minus some. Here the sample spans hundreds of thousands of clones, 80% to 90% being singletons. This same sample was also taken into another study, of human thymus T cells.

The sequencing input was thymocytes. The sequence was obtained from a girl under three years old with a congenital heart defect.

CDR3 coding DNA: TGTGCCAGCAGCCAAAAAGCGGGGGGGCCTCTCGCCTCCTACAATGAGCAGTTCTTC. This codes for CASSQKAGGPLASYNEQFF. The J gene is TRBJ2-1, the V gene TRBV7-8; 10 bases fit TRBD2. This CDR3 is 19 amino acids long. Germline V gives CDR1 SGHVS, CDR2 FQNEAQ. J was trimmed by 0 bases and V by 5 bases; bases with no gene match: 13.